This T cell receptor beta chain originates from a study of blood T cell repertoires in COVID-19. Study as a whole: Sites across the United States, Italy and Spain contributed samples from acute and convalescent COVID-19. The analysed material was cDNA or gDNA that came from T cells, B-cell-depleted T cells, or PBMCs.

Original analysis: Amplification from reference gene primers served as the basis for estimated nucleated cell counts. The protocol was immunoSEQ multiplex PCR, while the TCRdb copy is restricted to in-frame clones and leaves out a portion. Clone size and the V and J calls come from that table; the DNA yielded D and trimming. The repertoire holds over 150,000 clones, with over 70% as singletons. Germline V CDR1 and CDR2: MNHEY, SVGEGT. The CDR3 runs 16 residues. J was trimmed by 6 bases and V by 1 base; bases with no gene match: 7. The chain recombines TRBV6-2 or TRBV6-3 with TRBJ2-2; 8 nucleotides match TRBD2. The sequencing input was peripheral blood. The clonotype was recovered from a woman aged 60-75 years with acute or convalescent COVID-19. CDR3 bases: TGTGCCAGCAGTTACTTCGGCGGGGGGCCGCCCGGGGAGCTGTTTTTT. Translating gives CASSYFGGGPPGELFF.